This record covers a single T cell receptor beta chain. Here immunoSEQ multiplex PCR was the method, and the copy in TCRdb shows in-frame clones only, minus some. The sample includes 8,000 to 10,000 clones. The data belong to a study of synovial regulatory T cells in juvenile arthritis. The CDR3 extends over 14 amino acids. DNA for this receptor is not on file. Germline V lookup: CDR1 MNHEY, CDR2 SVGAGI. Sequences were obtained from Treg cells from blood. Subset reported: remaining (HLA-DR-negative) circulating blood Treg cells. The sequence was obtained from a donor aged 2 to 35 with juvenile idiopathic arthritis. This rearrangement joins TRBV6-5 to TRBJ1-2; TCRdb names TRBD1, which stays unverified in the absence of DNA. The CDR3 sequence: CASSYRTGVGGYTF.